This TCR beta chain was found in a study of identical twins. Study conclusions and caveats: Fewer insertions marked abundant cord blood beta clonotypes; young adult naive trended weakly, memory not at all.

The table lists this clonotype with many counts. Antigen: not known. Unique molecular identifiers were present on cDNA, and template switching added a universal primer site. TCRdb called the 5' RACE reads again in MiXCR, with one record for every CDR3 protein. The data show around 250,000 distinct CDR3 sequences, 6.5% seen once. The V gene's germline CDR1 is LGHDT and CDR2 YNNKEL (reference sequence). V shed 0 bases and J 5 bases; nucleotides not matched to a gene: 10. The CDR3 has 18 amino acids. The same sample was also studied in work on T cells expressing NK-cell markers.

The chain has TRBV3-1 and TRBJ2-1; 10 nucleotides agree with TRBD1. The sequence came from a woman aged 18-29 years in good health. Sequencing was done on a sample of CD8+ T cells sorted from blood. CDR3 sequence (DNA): TGTGCCAGCAGCCAAGAGGTGTCGGACAGGGGGATGGACAATGAGCAGTTCTTC. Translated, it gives CASSQEVSDRGMDNEQFF.